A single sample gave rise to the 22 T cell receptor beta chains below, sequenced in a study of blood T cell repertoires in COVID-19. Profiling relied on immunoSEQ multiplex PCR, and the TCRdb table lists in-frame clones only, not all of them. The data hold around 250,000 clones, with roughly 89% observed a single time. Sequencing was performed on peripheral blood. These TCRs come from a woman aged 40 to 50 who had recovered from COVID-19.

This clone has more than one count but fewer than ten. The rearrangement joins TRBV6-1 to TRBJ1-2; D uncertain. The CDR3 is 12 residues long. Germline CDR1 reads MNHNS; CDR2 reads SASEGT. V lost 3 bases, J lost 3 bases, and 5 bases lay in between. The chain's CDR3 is CASSDRDYGYTF. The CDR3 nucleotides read TGTGCCAGCAGTGACCGGGACTATGGCTACACCTTC.

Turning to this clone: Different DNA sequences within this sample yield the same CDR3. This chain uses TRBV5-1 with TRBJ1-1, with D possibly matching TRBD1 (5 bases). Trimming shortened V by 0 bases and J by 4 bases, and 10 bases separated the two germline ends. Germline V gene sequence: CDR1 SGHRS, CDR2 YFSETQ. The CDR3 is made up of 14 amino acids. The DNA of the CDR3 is TGCGCCAGCAGCTTGGCGGGGGTTGGCACTGAAGCTTTCTTT. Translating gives CASSLAGVGTEAFF.

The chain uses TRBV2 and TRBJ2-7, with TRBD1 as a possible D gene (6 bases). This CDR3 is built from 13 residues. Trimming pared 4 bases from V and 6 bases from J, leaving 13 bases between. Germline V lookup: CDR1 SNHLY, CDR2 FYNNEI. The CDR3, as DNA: TGTGCCAGCAGTGGAGCAGGGGTAGGCGAGCAGTACTTC. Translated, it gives CASSGAGVGEQYF.

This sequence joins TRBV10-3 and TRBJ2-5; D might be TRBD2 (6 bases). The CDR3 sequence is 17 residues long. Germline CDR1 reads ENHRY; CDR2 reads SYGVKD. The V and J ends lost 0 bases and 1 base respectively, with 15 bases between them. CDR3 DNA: TGTGCCATCAGTGAGTCGATTGGGGTGGGAGGCCAAGAGACCCAGTACTTC. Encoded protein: CAISESIGVGGQETQYF.

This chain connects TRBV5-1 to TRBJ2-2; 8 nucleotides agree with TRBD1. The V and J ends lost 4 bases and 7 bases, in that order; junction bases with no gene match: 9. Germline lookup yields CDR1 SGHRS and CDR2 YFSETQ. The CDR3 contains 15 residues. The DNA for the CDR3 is TGCGCCAGCAGCAAGGACAGGGTGGGTGTCGGGGAGCTGTTTTTT. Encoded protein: CASSKDRVGVGELFF.

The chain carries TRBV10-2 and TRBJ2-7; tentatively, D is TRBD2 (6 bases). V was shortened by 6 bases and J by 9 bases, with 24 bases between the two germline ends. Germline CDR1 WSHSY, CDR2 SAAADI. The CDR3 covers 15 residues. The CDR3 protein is CASRGWRESEVGQYF. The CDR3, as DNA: TGCGCCAGCAGGGGATGGAGGGAAAGTGAAGTAGGGCAGTACTTC.

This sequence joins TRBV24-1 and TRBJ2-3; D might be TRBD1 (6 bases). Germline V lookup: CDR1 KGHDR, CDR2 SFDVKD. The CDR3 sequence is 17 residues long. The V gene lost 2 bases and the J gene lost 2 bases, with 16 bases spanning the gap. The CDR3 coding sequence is TGTGCCACCAGTGATTCAGGACAGAACAAAGACACAGATACGCAGTATTTT. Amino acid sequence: CATSDSGQNKDTDTQYF.

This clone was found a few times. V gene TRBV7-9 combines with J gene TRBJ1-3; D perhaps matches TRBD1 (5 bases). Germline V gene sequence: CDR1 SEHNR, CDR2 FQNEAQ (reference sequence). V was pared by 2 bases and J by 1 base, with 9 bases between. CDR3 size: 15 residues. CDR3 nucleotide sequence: TGTGCCAGCAGCTTAATTCAGGGTTCTGGAAACACCATATATTTT. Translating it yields CASSLIQGSGNTIYF. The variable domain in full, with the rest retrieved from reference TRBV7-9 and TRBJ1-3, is DTGVSQNPRHKITKRGQNVTFRCDPISEHNRLYWYRQTLGQGPEFLTYFQNEAQLEKSRLLSDRFSAERPKGSFSTLEIQRTEQGDSAMYLCASSLIQGSGNTIYFGEGSWLTVV.

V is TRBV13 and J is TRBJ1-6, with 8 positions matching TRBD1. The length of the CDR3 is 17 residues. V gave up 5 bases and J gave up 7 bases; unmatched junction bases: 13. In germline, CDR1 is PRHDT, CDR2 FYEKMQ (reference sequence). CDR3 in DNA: TGTGCCAGCAGCGATACTGGACAGGGCGGGTTCAATTCACCCCTCCACTTT. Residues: CASSDTGQGGFNSPLHF.

CDR3 sequence (DNA): TGTGCCAGCAGCGACGGACAGGCCACCTCAGAAGCTTTCTTT. Amino acids: CASSDGQATSEAFF. V and J are TRBV4-2 and TRBJ1-1, with 7 bases fitting TRBD1. The germline CDR1 and CDR2 sequences are LGHNA and YNFKEQ. Unmatched junction bases numbered 11, after V lost 5 bases and J lost 8 bases. This CDR3 has 14 residues.

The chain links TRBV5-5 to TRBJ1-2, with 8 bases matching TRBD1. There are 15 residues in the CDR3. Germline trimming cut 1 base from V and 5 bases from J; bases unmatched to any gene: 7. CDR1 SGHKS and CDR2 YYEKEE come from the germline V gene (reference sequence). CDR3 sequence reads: CASSLNLDRVYGYTF. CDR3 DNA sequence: TGTGCCAGCAGCTTGAATTTGGACAGGGTATATGGCTACACCTTC.

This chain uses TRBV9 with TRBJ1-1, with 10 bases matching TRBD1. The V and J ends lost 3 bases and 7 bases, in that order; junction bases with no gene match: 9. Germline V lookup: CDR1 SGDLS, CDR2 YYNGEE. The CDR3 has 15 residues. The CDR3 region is CASSGSGTGEDEAFF. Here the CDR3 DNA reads TGTGCCAGCAGCGGATCCGGGACAGGGGAGGATGAAGCTTTCTTT.

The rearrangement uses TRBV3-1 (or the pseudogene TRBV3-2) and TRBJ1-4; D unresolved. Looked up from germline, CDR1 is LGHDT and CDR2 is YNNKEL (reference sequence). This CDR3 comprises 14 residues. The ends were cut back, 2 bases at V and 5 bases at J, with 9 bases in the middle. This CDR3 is CASSQLRGNEKLFF. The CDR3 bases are TGTGCCAGCAGCCAACTACGAGGGAATGAAAAACTGTTTTTT.

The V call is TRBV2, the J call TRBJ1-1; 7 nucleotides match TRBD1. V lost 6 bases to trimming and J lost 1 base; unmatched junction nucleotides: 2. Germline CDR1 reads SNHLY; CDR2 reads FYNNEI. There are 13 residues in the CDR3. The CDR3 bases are TGTGCCAGCAGCGGACAGGAGAACACTGAAGCTTTCTTT. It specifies CASSGQENTEAFF.

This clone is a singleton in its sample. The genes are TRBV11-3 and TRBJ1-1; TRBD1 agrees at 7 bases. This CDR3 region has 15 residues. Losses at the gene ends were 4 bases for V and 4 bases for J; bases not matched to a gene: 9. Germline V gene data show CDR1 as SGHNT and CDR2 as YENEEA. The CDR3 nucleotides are TGTGCCAGCAGCTCCAACAGGGGAAGGGGCACTGAAGCTTTCTTT. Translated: CASSSNRGRGTEAFF.

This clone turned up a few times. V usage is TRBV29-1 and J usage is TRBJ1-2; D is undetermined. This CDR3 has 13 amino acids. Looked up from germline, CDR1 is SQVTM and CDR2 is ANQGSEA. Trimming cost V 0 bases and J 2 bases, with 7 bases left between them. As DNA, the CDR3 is TGCAGCGTTGAAGATAGACTAAACTATGGCTACACCTTC. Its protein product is CSVEDRLNYGYTF.

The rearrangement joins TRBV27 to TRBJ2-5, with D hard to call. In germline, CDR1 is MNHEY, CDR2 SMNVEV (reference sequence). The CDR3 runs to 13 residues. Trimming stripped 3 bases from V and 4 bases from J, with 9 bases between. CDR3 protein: CASSFRRGETQYF. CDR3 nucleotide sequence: TGTGCCAGCAGTTTCCGCAGAGGAGAGACCCAGTACTTC.

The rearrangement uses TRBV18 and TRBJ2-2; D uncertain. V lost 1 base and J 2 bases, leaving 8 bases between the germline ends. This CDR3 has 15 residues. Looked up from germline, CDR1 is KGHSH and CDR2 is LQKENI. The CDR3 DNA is TGTGCCAGCTCACCACGGCAGGCAAACACCGGGGAGCTGTTTTTT. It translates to CASSPRQANTGELFF.

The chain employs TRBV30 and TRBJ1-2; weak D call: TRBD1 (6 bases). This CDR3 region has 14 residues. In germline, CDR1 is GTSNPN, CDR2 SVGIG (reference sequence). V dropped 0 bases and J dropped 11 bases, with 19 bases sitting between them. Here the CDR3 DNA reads TGTGCCTGGAGTGTAGGATGGCAGGGGTTTGCTTACACCTTC. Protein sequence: CAWSVGWQGFAYTF.

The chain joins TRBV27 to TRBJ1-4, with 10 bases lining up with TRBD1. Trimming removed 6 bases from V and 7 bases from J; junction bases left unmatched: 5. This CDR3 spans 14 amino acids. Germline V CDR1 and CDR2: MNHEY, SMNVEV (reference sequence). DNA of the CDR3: TGTGCCAGCAGGAGACAGGGGGCGGGTGAAAAACTGTTTTTT. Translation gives CASRRQGAGEKLFF.

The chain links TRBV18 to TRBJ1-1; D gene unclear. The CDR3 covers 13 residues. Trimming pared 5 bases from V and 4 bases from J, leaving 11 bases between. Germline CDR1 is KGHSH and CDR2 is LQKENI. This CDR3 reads CASSATVSTEAFF. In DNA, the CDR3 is TGTGCCAGCTCAGCTACAGTGAGCACTGAAGCTTTCTTT.

DNA of the CDR3: TGCGCCAGCAGCCAAGCTCACACATCGGGAGCAGTAAAGCAGTACTTC. Its protein is CASSQAHTSGAVKQYF. The V call is TRBV4-1, the J call TRBJ2-7; TRBD2 might be the D (6 bases). CDR1 and CDR2 from the germline V gene are MGHRA and YSYEKL. Trimming took off 1 base at V and 8 bases at J, with 21 bases between the two ends. The CDR3 extends over 16 amino acids.